The 23 T cell receptor beta chains given below trace back to one sample, sequenced in a study of T cells expressing NK-cell markers (dated by TCRdb to about 2020). The receptor library was made with 5' RACE. TCRdb records Illumina HiSeq 2000 as the sequencer. TCRdb reprocessed the reads and provides one entry for every CDR3 protein sequence; no DNA is given. The sample's records list around 110,000 distinct CDR3 sequences. The top ten constitute about 18% of the sample. Sequences were obtained from blood T cells: a sorted CD56 or NKG2C T cell subset, CD4+ or CD8+ T cells, or bulk PBMC T cells (not recorded which). Every receptor here comes from a woman aged 18 to 75 in good health.

This sequence joins TRBV11-1 and TRBJ2-2. CDR3 length: 11 residues. The V gene's germline CDR1 is SGHAT and CDR2 FQDESV (reference sequence). CDR3 residues: CATKNTGELFF.

The chain carries TRBV29-1 and TRBJ1-3. The CDR3 is 14 residues long. Germline CDR1 reads SQVTM; CDR2 reads ANQGSEA. The CDR3 here is CSVEDGYSGNTIYF.

The chain joins TRBV7-6 to TRBJ1-1; TCRdb names TRBD1, which stays unverified in the absence of DNA. The CDR3 runs 15 residues. Looked up from germline, CDR1 is SGHVS and CDR2 is FNYEAQ. The CDR3 loop reads CASSFGQGASTEAFF.

The chain employs TRBV4-3 and TRBJ2-1. The length of the CDR3 is 13 residues. Germline CDR1 reads LGHNA; CDR2 reads YSLEER. The CDR3 reads CASSQDELYEQFF.

V gene TRBV9 combines with J gene TRBJ2-7; the D gene TCRdb calls, TRBD2, cannot be checked with no DNA. The CDR3 runs 14 residues. The germline gives CDR1 SGDLS, CDR2 YYNGEE. The CDR3 loop is CASSPVGEEDEQYF.

This chain links TRBV5-4 with TRBJ1-5; TCRdb proposes TRBD1, but this gene call is untestable without DNA. This CDR3 is built from 15 residues. Per germline, CDR1 SGHNT and CDR2 YYREEE (reference sequence). CDR3 loop: CASSDDREPDQPQHF.

The gene calls are TRBV19 and TRBJ1-2; TCRdb calls TRBD1, which cannot be checked without DNA. The CDR3 runs 11 residues. CDR1 and CDR2 from the germline V gene are LNHDA and SQIVND (reference sequence). This CDR3 is CATPQGDGYTF.

The chain recombines TRBV20-1 with TRBJ1-5; TCRdb gives TRBD1 as the D gene, but with no DNA this cannot be confirmed. The CDR3 runs 15 residues. Germline assignment: CDR1 DFQATT and CDR2 SNEGSKA (reference sequence). The CDR3 loop is CSAKGAVYSNQPQHF.

The J gene is TRBJ1-1, the V gene TRBV7-9; TCRdb picks TRBD1, but there is no DNA to check that call. Germline CDR1 reads SEHNR; CDR2 reads FQNEAQ (reference sequence). The CDR3 runs 16 residues. CDR3 sequence: CASSSAMYRGNTEAFF.

This chain joins TRBV7-9 and TRBJ1-1. Germline V gene lookup returns CDR1 SEHNR and CDR2 FQNEAQ (reference sequence). CDR3 length equals 14 residues. This CDR3 is CASSLVRGNTEAFF.

The rearrangement links TRBV21-1 to TRBJ2-7; TCRdb lists TRBD1, though no DNA is available to test this call. TRBV21-1 is flagged as a pseudogene. The CDR3 contains 19 residues. The CDR3 here is CANRSPPVPPRESSYEQYF.

V gene TRBV20-1 combines with J gene TRBJ2-5; TCRdb returns TRBD2, unconfirmable since there is no DNA. Germline CDR1 is DFQATT and CDR2 is SNEGSKA (reference sequence). This CDR3 is 17 amino acids long. The CDR3 loop reads CSATTVLAEPYQETQYF.

The gene calls are TRBV5-6 and TRBJ2-7; the TRBD1 assignment by TCRdb is unverifiable without DNA. Germline V gene data show CDR1 as SGHDT and CDR2 as YYEEEE. The CDR3 spans 15 residues. CDR3 sequence reads: CASSYRVDRLDEQYF.

The chain combines TRBV27 with TRBJ2-1. The CDR3 consists of 14 residues. Germline CDR1 reads MNHEY; CDR2 reads SMNVEV (reference sequence). The CDR3 sequence is CASSLKTWYNEQFF.

The chain links TRBV15 to TRBJ1-4. This CDR3 comprises 13 residues. The germline V gene encodes CDR1 LNHNV and CDR2 YYDKDF (reference sequence). This CDR3 reads CATSRDLYRNLFF.

The chain uses TRBV30 and TRBJ2-3; TCRdb selects TRBD2, and the lack of DNA leaves this call unchecked. The CDR3 consists of 18 residues. Per germline, CDR1 GTSNPN and CDR2 SVGIG (reference sequence). CDR3 sequence reads: CAWSAPGLAVPSTDTQYF.

The rearrangement uses TRBV6-5 and TRBJ2-5. The germline gives CDR1 MNHEY, CDR2 SVGAGI. The CDR3 contains 13 residues. Here the CDR3 reads CASSYAGLETQYF.

CDR3 in amino acids: CASSLVLAPTDTQYF. V gene TRBV12-3 or TRBV12-4 combines with J gene TRBJ2-3; TCRdb reports TRBD1, a call that lacks DNA to check it against. CDR3 size: 15 residues.

V usage is TRBV10-2 and J usage is TRBJ2-3. CDR1 WSHSY and CDR2 SAAADI come from the germline V gene. The CDR3 is 15 amino acids. This CDR3 reads CASSESERFTDTQYF.

The V call is TRBV5-5, the J call TRBJ2-5; TCRdb's D call of TRBD1 is untestable without DNA. The germline CDR1 and CDR2 sequences are SGHKS and YYEKEE (reference sequence). CDR3 length equals 14 residues. The CDR3 sequence: CASSIGTFQETQYF.

J is TRBJ2-7 and V is TRBV27; the D call from TCRdb, TRBD1, cannot be confirmed without DNA. Looked up from germline, CDR1 is MNHEY and CDR2 is SMNVEV (reference sequence). The CDR3 has 14 residues. CDR3 sequence: CASSLADSTYEQYF.

The J gene is TRBJ1-5, the V gene TRBV20-1. In germline, CDR1 is DFQATT, CDR2 SNEGSKA (reference sequence). This CDR3 has 15 residues. The chain's CDR3 is CSVVDLLYSNQPQHF.

The chain recombines TRBV7-9 with TRBJ1-1; the D gene TCRdb calls, TRBD1, cannot be checked with no DNA. This CDR3 comprises 17 residues. Germline assignment: CDR1 SEHNR and CDR2 FQNEAQ (reference sequence). The CDR3 reads CASSLATGGLRNTEAFF.